The 31 T cell receptor beta chains below come from one sample, sequenced in a study of T-cell reconstitution after alpha-beta-depleted transplantation in children. For TCRbeta, the library was prepared with unique molecular identifiers. TCRdb reprocessed the PCR reads with MiXCR, giving one entry per CDR3 protein. This table has over 450,000 distinct CDR3 sequences, roughly 10% appearing once. The sequencing used PBMCs, collected before TCRalphabeta/CD19-depleted stem cell transplant. These receptors were collected from a child aged 2-15 years with inherited bone marrow failure, due to receive a stem cell transplant.

This clonotype was counted only a few times. V usage is TRBV5-1 and J usage is TRBJ2-1, with TRBD2 identical over 9 bases. The germline V gene encodes CDR1 SGHRS and CDR2 YFSETQ. The CDR3 is 16 residues long. J lost 5 bases, V lost 2 bases, and 8 bases had no gene match. CDR3 in DNA: TGCGCCAGCAGCTTAGCTGGGACTAGCCCCCACAATGAGCAGTTCTTC. It encodes CASSLAGTSPHNEQFF.

Details on this clonotype: A much larger clone lies a single base off, so this may be a read error. The CDR3 DNA reads TGTGTCAGCACTCGGCCTGAAGCTTTCTTT. Protein product: CVSTRPEAFF. V usage is TRBV28 and J usage is TRBJ1-1; unclear D gene. Germline CDR1 reads MDHEN; CDR2 reads SYDVKM. This CDR3 comprises 10 residues.

This clonotype was recorded many times. The rearrangement links TRBV12-3 or TRBV12-4 to TRBJ2-2; TRBD1 aligns across 7 bases. The CDR3 is made up of 15 amino acids. Unmatched junction bases numbered 6, after V lost 3 bases and J lost 5 bases. This CDR3 is CASSFRQGDTGELFF. CDR3 nucleotides: TGTGCCAGCAGTTTTAGGCAGGGGGATACCGGGGAGCTGTTTTTT.

This clonotype was observed at least ten times. The V gene is TRBV7-6, the J gene TRBJ2-1; 8 bases agree with TRBD2. The trim removed 3 bases at V and 0 bases at J, leaving 7 bases unmatched. This CDR3 spans 17 amino acids. The V gene's germline CDR1 is SGHVS and CDR2 FNYEAQ. In nucleotides, the CDR3 is TGTGCCAGCAGCTTGTATACTAGCGGCAGCTCCTACAATGAGCAGTTCTTC. Translated, it gives CASSLYTSGSSYNEQFF.

This clonotype was detected many times. The rearrangement links TRBV10-3 to TRBJ2-7; possibly TRBD1 or TRBD2 for D (6 bases each). Between the trimmed V and J ends, which lost 2 bases and 0 bases, there was a span of 11 bases. Germline lookup yields CDR1 ENHRY and CDR2 SYGVKD. The CDR3 contains 15 residues. This CDR3 is CAISELGGLSYEQYF. In DNA form, the CDR3 reads TGTGCCATCAGTGAGCTCGGGGGCCTCTCCTACGAGCAGTACTTC.

The V and J genes are TRBV6-1 and TRBJ2-7; D is unclear. Germline-derived CDR1 and CDR2 are MNHNS and SASEGT. The CDR3 length is 12 residues. Trimming pared 2 bases from V and 5 bases from J, leaving 7 bases between. CDR3 amino acids: CASSELGNEQYF. Here the CDR3 DNA reads TGTGCCAGCAGTGAACTAGGAAACGAGCAGTACTTC.

This clonotype was counted many times. This chain joins TRBV29-1 and TRBJ1-2; a weak D match, TRBD1 (5 bases). With 7 bases removed from V and 4 bases from J, the gap between germline ends came to 13 bases. Germline CDR1 reads SQVTM; CDR2 reads ANQGSEA. The CDR3 extends over 12 amino acids. For the CDR3, the DNA is TGCAGCGCGCTCAGGGTTGGCTATGGCTACACCTTC. It yields the protein CSALRVGYGYTF.

In this sample, this clonotype turned up many times. The rearrangement links TRBV6-1 to TRBJ1-1; D perhaps matches TRBD1 (6 bases). The CDR3 loop spans 13 amino acids. V dropped 8 bases and J dropped 7 bases, with 17 bases sitting between them. The germline V gene encodes CDR1 MNHNS and CDR2 SASEGT. The CDR3, as DNA: TGTGCCAGCTCATCAGGGGAAGTGAGTGAAGCTTTCTTT. It encodes CASSSGEVSEAFF.

This clonotype was detected ten times or more. The chain couples TRBV20-1 to TRBJ2-7, with D unclear. In germline, CDR1 is DFQATT, CDR2 SNEGSKA (reference sequence). V was cut by 3 bases and J by 0 bases, with 12 bases left in between. The CDR3 is 14 residues long. CDR3 amino acids: CSASSQVPSYEQYF. Here the CDR3 DNA reads TGCAGTGCTAGTAGTCAGGTCCCCTCCTACGAGCAGTACTTC.

The chain combines TRBV6-2 or TRBV6-3 with TRBJ2-1, with a weak D call TRBD2 (6 bases). CDR3 length equals 17 residues. The V end was cut by 2 bases, the J end by 4 bases, with 18 bases between. Germline V lookup: CDR1 MNHEY, CDR2 SVGEGT. CDR3 loop: CASSYLPRDSLYNEQFF. Written as DNA, the CDR3 is TGTGCCAGCAGTTACCTTCCCCGGGACTCACTTTACAATGAGCAGTTCTTC.

This clonotype was seen many times. Here the CDR3 reads CSAKPTIYNEQFF. CDR3 in DNA: TGCAGTGCTAAACCGACTATTTACAATGAGCAGTTCTTC. The chain employs TRBV20-1 and TRBJ2-1; TRBD2 might be the D (5 bases). CDR3 size: 13 residues. Trimming took off 4 bases at V and 4 bases at J, with 11 bases between the two ends. Germline CDR1 DFQATT, CDR2 SNEGSKA (reference sequence).

This clonotype appeared many times. J is TRBJ2-2 and V is TRBV6-2 or TRBV6-3; TRBD1 aligns across 7 bases. The ends lost 2 bases at V and 4 bases at J; junction bases unmatched: 7. The germline CDR1 and CDR2 sequences are MNHEY and SVGEGT. The CDR3 contains 16 residues. This CDR3 reads CASSYARGLGTGELFF. The CDR3, as DNA: TGTGCCAGCAGTTACGCCAGGGGGTTGGGCACCGGGGAGCTGTTTTTT.

In its sample, this clonotype was seen many times. The chain couples TRBV6-5 to TRBJ2-1; D not resolved. Trimming removed 2 bases from V and 8 bases from J, with 10 bases in between. The germline CDR1 and CDR2 sequences are MNHEY and SVGAGI. The CDR3 loop spans 13 amino acids. The CDR3 sequence: CASSYAEGDEQFF. CDR3 sequence (DNA): TGTGCCAGCAGTTACGCCGAAGGAGATGAGCAGTTCTTC.

This rearrangement joins TRBV20-1 to TRBJ2-2, with D tentatively TRBD2 (6 bases). Germline CDR1 DFQATT, CDR2 SNEGSKA (reference sequence). This CDR3 spans 12 amino acids. The DNA of the CDR3 is TGCACTATTAGCGGTCGGACCGGGGAGCTGTTTTTT. Translated: CTISGRTGELFF.

The J gene is TRBJ2-5, the V gene TRBV6-1; the match to TRBD2 covers 14 bases. Germline trimming cut 4 bases from V and 2 bases from J; bases unmatched to any gene: 0. This CDR3 contains 15 residues. CDR1 and CDR2 from the germline V gene are MNHNS and SASEGT. As DNA, the CDR3 is TGTGCCAGCAGTGGACTAGCGGGAGGGCAAGAGACCCAGTACTTC. As protein: CASSGLAGGQETQYF.

The gene calls are TRBV4-1 and TRBJ2-5; the D gene could be TRBD1 or TRBD2 (6 bases each). V gave up 4 bases and J gave up 4 bases, with 19 bases separating them. CDR3 length equals 16 residues. From germline, CDR1 is MGHRA and CDR2 YSYEKL. The CDR3 region is CASSPRGPGERETQYF. The CDR3 nucleotides are TGCGCCAGCAGCCCTCGGGGGCCAGGGGAAAGAGAGACCCAGTACTTC.

This clonotype was detected many times. CDR3 sequence (DNA): TGCGCCAGCAGCCATCCTAGCGGGAGGGCGCCGGAAAGCTACGAGCAGTACTTC. It specifies CASSHPSGRAPESYEQYF. The genes are TRBV4-1 and TRBJ2-7, with TRBD2 identical over 12 bases. Trimming removed 3 bases from V and 3 bases from J; junction bases left unmatched: 12. The CDR3 extends over 18 amino acids. CDR1 is MGHRA, CDR2 YSYEKL, per germline.

This clonotype showed up just a few times. This chain links TRBV7-9 with TRBJ2-2; no clear D. In germline, CDR1 is SEHNR, CDR2 FQNEAQ (reference sequence). The CDR3 consists of 14 residues. With 3 bases removed from V and 4 bases from J, the gap between germline ends came to 9 bases. The CDR3 loop is CASSFSTSTGELFF. CDR3 sequence (DNA): TGTGCCAGCAGCTTTTCGACAAGCACCGGGGAGCTGTTTTTT.

This clonotype was counted ten times or more. The V call is TRBV12-3 or TRBV12-4, the J call TRBJ1-3; the D is unclear. This CDR3 spans 15 amino acids. Trimming stripped 2 bases from V and 1 base from J, with 9 bases between. CDR3 amino acids: CASSLNRESGNTIYF. For the CDR3, the DNA is TGTGCCAGCAGTTTAAACAGAGAATCTGGAAACACCATATATTTT.

This clonotype was picked up many times. V gene TRBV9 combines with J gene TRBJ2-4; TRBD1 matches 11 bases. The V gene's germline CDR1 is SGDLS and CDR2 YYNGEE. The CDR3 covers 15 residues. V gave up 2 bases and J gave up 8 bases; unmatched junction bases: 6. CDR3 sequence reads: CASSVSGTGGDIQYF. In DNA, the CDR3 is TGTGCCAGCAGCGTTTCCGGGACAGGGGGGGACATTCAGTACTTC.

This clonotype was detected many times. This chain connects TRBV27 to TRBJ1-1; D unclear. Germline CDR1 MNHEY, CDR2 SMNVEV (reference sequence). CDR3 length: 14 residues. V dropped 7 bases and J dropped 5 bases, with 17 bases sitting between them. CDR3 sequence: CASTPDGEETEAFF. CDR3 DNA: TGTGCCAGCACCCCGGACGGGGAAGAGACTGAAGCTTTCTTT.

This clonotype was seen at least ten times. This sequence joins TRBV3-1 and TRBJ2-3; D is tentatively TRBD1 or TRBD2 (6 bases each). The CDR3 contains 15 residues. Germline V CDR1 and CDR2: LGHDT, YNNKEL (reference sequence). The germline V and J ends were trimmed by 4 bases and 3 bases, with 14 bases remaining between them. CDR3 loop: CASSPLRGGTDTQYF. In nucleotides, the CDR3 is TGTGCCAGCAGCCCATTGAGAGGGGGGACAGATACGCAGTATTTT.

This clonotype was seen many times. The chain links TRBV5-1 to TRBJ2-7, with D possibly matching TRBD2 (5 bases). The CDR3 loop spans 13 amino acids. Trimming removed 4 bases at V and 5 bases at J, with 13 bases between. Germline V CDR1 and CDR2: SGHRS, YFSETQ. CDR3 bases: TGCGCCAGCAGCAGCGGCAGCTCGGACGAGCAGTACTTC. Translating gives CASSSGSSDEQYF. Combining the CDR3 with reference TRBV5-1 and TRBJ2-7 gives the whole variable domain KAGVTQTPRYLIKTRGQQVTLSCSPISGHRSVSWYQQTPGQGLQFLFEYFSETQRNKGNFPGRFSGRQFSNSRSEMNVSTLELGDSALYLCASSSGSSDEQYFGPGTRLTVT.

The genes are TRBV20-1 and TRBJ2-7, with a weak D call TRBD1 (5 bases). V was pared by 0 bases and J by 0 bases, with 9 bases between. The CDR3 length is 14 residues. CDR1 DFQATT and CDR2 SNEGSKA come from the germline V gene (reference sequence). CDR3 sequence: CSAREYRTSYEQYF. The CDR3 DNA is TGCAGTGCTAGAGAATACAGGACCTCCTACGAGCAGTACTTC.

This clonotype has only a few counts. The chain couples TRBV10-3 to TRBJ2-7; weak D call: TRBD1 (5 bases). This CDR3 is 16 amino acids long. V was shortened by 2 bases and J by 2 bases, with 16 bases between the two germline ends. Looked up from germline, CDR1 is ENHRY and CDR2 is SYGVKD. The CDR3 DNA sequence: TGTGCCATCAGTGAGCTCGGACACCAGACCGCCTACGAGCAGTACTTC. This translates into CAISELGHQTAYEQYF.

Many counts were recorded for this clonotype. The chain recombines TRBV11-3 with TRBJ2-1, with D unclear. V was cut by 5 bases and J by 5 bases, with 7 bases left in between. CDR3 length equals 12 residues. Germline lookup yields CDR1 SGHNT and CDR2 YENEEA. The CDR3 spells CASSSGNNEQFF. The CDR3 DNA sequence: TGTGCCAGCAGCAGTGGTAACAATGAGCAGTTCTTC.

In this sample, this clonotype turned up many times. V and J are TRBV20-1 and TRBJ2-3; 9 bases align to TRBD2. The CDR3 has 15 residues. The ends lost 3 bases at V and 4 bases at J; junction bases unmatched: 8. Germline lookup yields CDR1 DFQATT and CDR2 SNEGSKA (reference sequence). CDR3 sequence reads: CSASGSGSLADTQYF. The CDR3 bases are TGCAGTGCTAGCGGTAGCGGGAGTTTGGCAGATACGCAGTATTTT.

This chain connects TRBV28 to TRBJ2-1, with D hard to call. The CDR3 is 15 amino acids. The V end was cut by 3 bases, the J end by 0 bases, with 9 bases between. CDR1 and CDR2 (germline): MDHEN, SYDVKM. CDR3 amino acids: CASSLTLGSYNEQFF. The CDR3 DNA reads as TGTGCCAGCAGTTTGACCCTGGGCTCCTACAATGAGCAGTTCTTC.

This clonotype occurred many times. The V call is TRBV10-3, the J call TRBJ2-2; the D gene is possibly TRBD2 (5 bases). This CDR3 is 15 amino acids long. Germline assignment: CDR1 ENHRY and CDR2 SYGVKD. Trimming took 2 bases from V and 5 from J, leaving 12 bases between them. The DNA for the CDR3 is TGTGCCATCAGTGAGATAACTAGTAGGACCGGGGAGCTGTTTTTT. This translates into CAISEITSRTGELFF.

In its sample, this clonotype was seen many times. J is TRBJ2-7 and V is TRBV6-5, with 10 bases aligning to TRBD1. The CDR3 is 15 residues long. CDR1 is MNHEY and CDR2 is SVGAGI in the germline V gene. The V and J ends lost 4 bases and 5 bases, in that order; junction bases with no gene match: 8. The CDR3 DNA is TGTGCCAGCAGTTCCCCGGGACAGGGGTTTCACGAGCAGTACTTC. Amino acids: CASSSPGQGFHEQYF.

This clonotype was found many times. V usage is TRBV4-3 and J usage is TRBJ2-7, with 7 bases lining up with TRBD2. The CDR3 extends over 15 amino acids. V dropped 1 base and J dropped 2; count of bases not matched to a gene: 5. Germline V gives CDR1 LGHNA, CDR2 YSLEER. The CDR3 sequence: CASSQALAATYEQYF. DNA for the CDR3: TGCGCCAGCAGCCAAGCGCTAGCGGCCACCTACGAGCAGTACTTC.